This T cell receptor (beta chain) was documented in a study of blood T cell repertoires in COVID-19. Study-wide background: T cells, B-cell-depleted T cells, or PBMCs provided the cDNA or gDNA that served as material.

Libraries were prepared by immunoSEQ multiplex PCR; TCRdb keeps only in-frame clonotypes and omits some of them. Counted here are approximately 210,000 clones, 82% occurring once; the ten biggest clones make up about 3.4%. There are a few counts of this clone. Between the trimmed V and J ends, which lost 5 bases and 0 bases, there was a span of 14 bases. The CDR3 runs 15 residues. Germline V lookup: CDR1 SGHKS, CDR2 YYEKEE (reference sequence). Recruitment covered over 20 US areas and drew participants whose ages spanned about 18 to 90 years. Cohort assignment relied on participant-reported clinical history. Either two negative PCRs, clearance, or symptom resolution qualified Cohort 3 donors as recovered.

The V gene is TRBV5-5, the J gene TRBJ1-2; weak D call: TRBD1 (5 bases). The sample taken for sequencing was PBMCs or T cells enriched from blood (not recorded which). This TCR was recovered from a woman aged 60 to 75 who had recovered from COVID-19. This CDR3 reads CASSFTGDPNYGYTF. DNA of the CDR3: TGTGCCAGCAGTTTCACAGGAGATCCTAACTATGGCTACACCTTC.